The 27 T cell receptor beta chains below all came from one sample that was sequenced in a study of cytomegalovirus exposure and HLA in healthy donors. The PCR was carried out with 60 Vbeta primers and 13 Jbeta primers. The repertoire was sequenced with immunoSEQ multiplex PCR; TCRdb's copy has only in-frame clones and lacks some. The repertoire holds about 130,000 clones, with 79% as singletons. What was sequenced was PBMCs. The receptors shown here come from a male donor in good health and CMV-seronegative.

This clone was counted between two and nine times. This CDR3 is CASSLSGSTSGYF. CDR3 DNA sequence: TGTGCCAGCAGCTTATCTGGGTCTACATCGGGGTACTTC. This chain joins TRBV5-5 and TRBJ2-5; no clear D. This CDR3 is 13 amino acids long. Per the germline V gene, CDR1 is SGHKS and CDR2 is YYEKEE (reference sequence). The V end was cut by 2 bases, the J end by 13 bases, with 18 bases between.

The table lists this clone with a few counts. This sequence joins TRBV15 and TRBJ2-5; no firm D call. The CDR3 contains 15 residues. Looked up from germline, CDR1 is LNHNV and CDR2 is YYDKDF (reference sequence). V gave up 0 bases and J gave up 4 bases, with 12 bases separating them. In DNA, the CDR3 is TGTGCCACCAGCAGAGATTTTTCGCGAGGAGAGACCCAGTACTTC. Translating gives CATSRDFSRGETQYF.

The rearrangement links TRBV5-6 to TRBJ2-1; no clear D gene. The V gene's germline CDR1 is SGHDT and CDR2 YYEEEE. The CDR3 covers 15 residues. The V and J ends lost 0 bases and 8 bases respectively, with 15 bases between them. The CDR3 here is CASSLGAGLWDEQFF. CDR3 nucleotide sequence: TGTGCCAGCAGCTTGGGGGCCGGTTTGTGGGATGAGCAGTTCTTC.

This clone was observed a single time. The V call is TRBV7-3, the J call TRBJ2-1, with D possibly being TRBD2 (6 bases). The V end was cut by 1 base, the J end by 0 bases, with 13 bases between. Germline V gene sequence: CDR1 SGHTA, CDR2 FQGTGA. CDR3 length equals 17 residues. DNA of the CDR3: TGTGCCAGCAGCTTAAGGGGCGGGGCTAGCTCCTACAATGAGCAGTTCTTC. Its protein product is CASSLRGGASSYNEQFF.

The rearrangement links TRBV13 to TRBJ2-2; TRBD1 aligns across 7 bases. J gave up 9 bases and V 5 bases, and 15 bases lay outside the gene matches. CDR3 size: 16 residues. Per the germline V gene, CDR1 is PRHDT and CDR2 is FYEKMQ (reference sequence). DNA of the CDR3: TGTGCCAGCAGCCAGAGACAGGGTCCAAAGAGGAGGGAGCTGTTTTTT. Amino acid sequence: CASSQRQGPKRRELFF.

The chain is built from TRBV7-8 and TRBJ1-1; the D is unclear. V lost 5 bases and J lost 2, with 9 bases in between. Germline loops: CDR1 SGHVS, CDR2 FQNEAQ. The CDR3 has 13 residues. CDR3 bases: TGTGCCAGCAGCCGACAAGGCAACACTGAAGCTTTCTTT. Amino acid sequence: CASSRQGNTEAFF.

The V gene is TRBV18, the J gene TRBJ1-2, with D maybe TRBD1 (5 bases). CDR1 and CDR2 (germline): KGHSH, LQKENI. The length of the CDR3 is 15 residues. Trimming left V 3 bases short and J 3 bases short, with 14 bases between. The CDR3 DNA reads TGTGCCAGCTCACCTGCTGCGGGACGAGACTATGGCTACACCTTC. Its translation: CASSPAAGRDYGYTF.

The rearrangement joins TRBV11-2 to TRBJ2-5; TRBD2 matches at 11 bases. V dropped 5 bases and J dropped 4; count of bases not matched to a gene: 6. CDR1 SGHAT and CDR2 FQNNGV come from the germline V gene. The length of the CDR3 is 15 residues. This CDR3 reads CASSDTSGSLETQYF. The CDR3, as DNA: TGTGCCAGCAGCGATACTAGCGGGAGCCTAGAGACCCAGTACTTC.

The chain joins TRBV7-9 to TRBJ1-5, with D hard to call. The CDR3 runs 15 residues. Germline V CDR1 and CDR2: SEHNR, FQNEAQ (reference sequence). Deletions cut 1 base from V and 0 bases from J, with 7 bases between. In nucleotides, the CDR3 is TGTGCCAGCAGCTTAGGAGCGGATAGCAATCAGCCCCAGCATTTT. Translating it yields CASSLGADSNQPQHF.

Regarding this clone: Germline and junction disagree at one end, which may indicate a read error. V and J are TRBV19 and TRBJ2-2; D ambiguous. Per the germline V gene, CDR1 is LNHDA and CDR2 is SQIVND (reference sequence). This CDR3 region has 15 residues. The CDR3 sequence is CASIISSKASGELFF. CDR3 coding DNA: TGTGCCAGTATTATAAGTTCGAAAGCCTCCGGGGAGCTGTTTTTT.

This chain joins TRBV5-6 and TRBJ2-7; 7 nucleotides line up with TRBD2. Germline values: CDR1 SGHDT, CDR2 YYEEEE. After removal of 4 bases from V and 4 bases from J, the junction contained 8 bases not matched to a gene. This CDR3 region has 14 residues. DNA for the CDR3: TGTGCCAGCAGCCCTGGACTAGGGGCATACGAGCAGTACTTC. This codes for CASSPGLGAYEQYF.

The V gene is TRBV7-9, the J gene TRBJ2-7; 9 nucleotides line up with TRBD1. The CDR3 runs 14 residues. J lost 2 bases, V lost 4 bases, and 3 bases had no gene match. Germline CDR1 is SEHNR and CDR2 is FQNEAQ (reference sequence). CDR3 sequence reads: CASSYRDRAYEQYF. For the CDR3, the DNA is TGTGCCAGCAGCTACCGGGACAGGGCCTACGAGCAGTACTTC.

This clone was counted once. Within the sample, other DNA sequences also encode this same CDR3. V gene TRBV9 combines with J gene TRBJ1-3; no clear D gene. The CDR3 length is 16 residues. The germline gives CDR1 SGDLS, CDR2 YYNGEE. The V gene lost 0 bases and the J gene lost 0 bases, with 10 bases spanning the gap. The CDR3, as DNA: TGTGCCAGCAGCGTAGTCCCGGGTAGCTCTGGAAACACCATATATTTT. It encodes CASSVVPGSSGNTIYF.

DNA of the CDR3: TGTGCCAGTAGTAGGGGGGAAATGAACACTGAAGCTTTCTTT. This gives the protein CASSRGEMNTEAFF. V usage is TRBV19 and J usage is TRBJ1-1; maybe TRBD1 (5 bases). Deletions cut 4 bases from V and 0 bases from J, with 9 bases between. CDR1 is LNHDA, CDR2 SQIVND, per germline (reference sequence). This CDR3 has 14 residues.

DNA of the CDR3: TGTGCCAGCAGCTTAGGTCGCGGCGGTAACACTGAAGCTTTCTTT. Translated: CASSLGRGGNTEAFF. This chain connects TRBV11-3 to TRBJ1-1; D is unclear. CDR3 size: 15 residues. Trimming took off 1 base at V and 2 bases at J, with 11 bases between the two ends. Germline V CDR1 and CDR2: SGHNT, YENEEA.

The chain couples TRBV19 to TRBJ2-4, with a possible D match to TRBD1 (5 bases). V was pared by 3 bases and J by 1 base, with 13 bases between. Per germline, CDR1 LNHDA and CDR2 SQIVND (reference sequence). The CDR3 extends over 16 amino acids. The CDR3 loop reads CASSMDTLRAKNIQYF. The CDR3 DNA follows: TGTGCCAGTAGTATGGACACCCTCAGGGCCAAAAACATTCAGTACTTC. Variable domain in full (rest from reference TRBV19 and TRBJ2-4): DGGITQSPKYLFRKEGQNVTLSCEQNLNHDAMYWYRQDPGQGLRLIYYSQIVNDFQKGDIAEGYSVSREKKESFPLTVTSAQKNPTAFYLCASSMDTLRAKNIQYFGAGTRLSVL.

The CDR3, as DNA: TGTGCCAGCAGCGTAGCTGGGCGGGGGGGCCTGAGAGATACGCAGTATTTT. This sequence encodes CASSVAGRGGLRDTQYF. This chain joins TRBV9 and TRBJ2-3; 9 nucleotides line up with TRBD2. The CDR3 sequence is 17 residues long. The junction had 10 bases not matched to a gene; V was cut back by 0 bases and J by 5 bases. The germline gives CDR1 SGDLS, CDR2 YYNGEE. Filled out from reference TRBV9 and TRBJ2-3, the complete variable domain reads DSGVTQTPKHLITATGQRVTLRCSPRSGDLSVYWYQQSLDQGLQFLIQYYNGEERAKGNILERFSAQQFPDLHSELNLSSLELGDSALYFCASSVAGRGGLRDTQYFGPGTRLTVL.

This rearrangement joins TRBV9 to TRBJ1-4; D gene ambiguous. V lost 0 bases and J lost 7, with 16 bases in between. Germline CDR1 and CDR2: SGDLS and YYNGEE. The CDR3 totals 16 residues. Written as DNA, the CDR3 is TGTGCCAGCAGCGTAGGGTCAGGAGGGAATACTGAAAAACTGTTTTTT. This codes for CASSVGSGGNTEKLFF.

As DNA, the CDR3 is TGTGCCAGTCAACAGGGGTTGTCAAGCAATCAGCCCCAGCATTTT. Translated, it gives CASQQGLSSNQPQHF. The chain links TRBV2 to TRBJ1-5; 7 nucleotides line up with TRBD1. The CDR3 is made up of 15 amino acids. The ends lost 9 bases at V and 1 base at J; junction bases unmatched: 9. Germline V lookup: CDR1 SNHLY, CDR2 FYNNEI. The variable domain in full, with the rest retrieved from reference TRBV2 and TRBJ1-5, is EPEVTQTPSHQVTQMGQEVILRCVPISNHLYFYWYRQILGQKVEFLVSFYNNEISEKSEIFDDQFSVERPDGSNFTLKIRSTKLEDSAMYFCASQQGLSSNQPQHFGDGTRLSIL.

This chain uses TRBV5-5 with TRBJ2-5, with 13 bases matching TRBD2. Germline trimming cut 2 bases from V and 5 bases from J; bases unmatched to any gene: 3. This CDR3 is 15 amino acids long. CDR1 is SGHKS, CDR2 YYEKEE, per germline (reference sequence). CDR3 sequence: CASSLRTSGGETQYF. The CDR3 DNA is TGTGCCAGCAGCTTACGGACTAGCGGGGGCGAGACCCAGTACTTC.

Details on this clone: A read error may account for a junction end that differs from germline. The rearrangement links TRBV7-7 to TRBJ1-4; TRBD1 might be the D (5 bases). This CDR3 is 15 amino acids long. The germline gives CDR1 SSHAT, CDR2 FNYEAQ (reference sequence). The CDR3 sequence is CASSLGRGTNEKLFF. The DNA for the CDR3 is TGTGCTAGCAGCTTAGGGAGGGGAACTAATGAAAAACTGTTTTTT.

V is TRBV7-6 and J is TRBJ1-4, with TRBD1 matching 7 bases. This CDR3 spans 16 amino acids. Germline V lookup: CDR1 SGHVS, CDR2 FNYEAQ. With 5 bases clipped from V and 3 bases from J, the junction kept 9 bases outside the gene matches. CDR3 sequence: CASSANARGANEKLFF. The DNA of the CDR3 is TGTGCCAGCAGCGCAAACGCCAGGGGGGCTAATGAAAAACTGTTTTTT.

This clone was recorded only once. V and J are TRBV7-6 and TRBJ1-6; TRBD1 agrees at 9 bases. Germline V CDR1 and CDR2: SGHVS, FNYEAQ. After removal of 4 bases from V and 0 bases from J, the junction contained 7 bases not matched to a gene. The CDR3 runs to 18 residues. The CDR3, as DNA: TGTGCCAGCAGCTCGACGGACAGGGGAAGCTCCTATAATTCACCCCTCCACTTT. Amino acid sequence: CASSSTDRGSSYNSPLHF.

As for this clone: Distinct nucleotide sequences in the sample also encode this CDR3. This chain connects TRBV30 to TRBJ2-7; TRBD2 matches at 8 bases. The CDR3 is 14 amino acids. With 4 bases clipped from V and 6 bases from J, the junction kept 11 bases outside the gene matches. CDR1 is GTSNPN, CDR2 SVGIG, per germline (reference sequence). In DNA form, the CDR3 reads TGTGCCTGGAATGGGGGGGCGGCGGGGGGCGAGCAGTACTTC. It encodes CAWNGGAAGGEQYF.

The chain employs TRBV5-7 and TRBJ2-6; 10 bases are a match to TRBD1. TRBV5-7 is an ORF, and what it does is uncertain. V shed 4 bases, J shed 4 bases, and the junction held 8 bases outside the gene matches. This CDR3 is built from 17 residues. In nucleotides, the CDR3 is TGTGCCAGCAGCCGCCGGGACAGGGGAGTGGGGGCCAACGTCCTGACTTTC. Encoded protein: CASSRRDRGVGANVLTF.

This chain joins TRBV9 and TRBJ1-3; no clear D gene. The CDR3 extends over 17 amino acids. Germline V gives CDR1 SGDLS, CDR2 YYNGEE. Trimming took off 0 bases at V and 0 bases at J, with 13 bases between the two ends. The chain's CDR3 is CASSVAREEVSGNTIYF. In DNA form, the CDR3 reads TGTGCCAGCAGCGTAGCTCGAGAGGAGGTCTCTGGAAACACCATATATTTT.

The rearrangement uses TRBV5-1 and TRBJ1-5, with 8 positions matching TRBD1. The ends lost 1 base at V and 1 base at J; junction bases unmatched: 4. CDR3 length equals 16 residues. The germline V gene has CDR1 SGHRS and CDR2 YFSETQ. The CDR3 here is CASSLFRTGSNQPQHF. CDR3 in DNA: TGCGCCAGCAGCTTGTTTAGGACAGGGAGCAATCAGCCCCAGCATTTT.